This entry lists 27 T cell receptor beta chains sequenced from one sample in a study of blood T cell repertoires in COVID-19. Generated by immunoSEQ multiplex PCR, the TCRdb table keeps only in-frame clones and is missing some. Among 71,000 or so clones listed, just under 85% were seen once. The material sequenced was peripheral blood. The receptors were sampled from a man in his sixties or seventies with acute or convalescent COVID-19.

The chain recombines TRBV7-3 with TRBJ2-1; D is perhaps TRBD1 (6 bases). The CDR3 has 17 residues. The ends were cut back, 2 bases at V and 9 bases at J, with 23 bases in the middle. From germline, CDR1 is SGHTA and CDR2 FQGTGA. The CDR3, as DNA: TGTGCCAGCAGCTTAGGGAATCAGGGGCGAGTCGCGGGTGAGCAGTTCTTC. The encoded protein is CASSLGNQGRVAGEQFF.

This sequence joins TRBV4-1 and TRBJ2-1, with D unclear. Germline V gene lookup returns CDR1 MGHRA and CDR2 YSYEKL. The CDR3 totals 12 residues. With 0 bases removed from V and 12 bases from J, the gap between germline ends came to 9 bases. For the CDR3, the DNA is TGCGCCAGCAGCCAAGATTTGGCAAGGCAGTTCTTC. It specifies CASSQDLARQFF.

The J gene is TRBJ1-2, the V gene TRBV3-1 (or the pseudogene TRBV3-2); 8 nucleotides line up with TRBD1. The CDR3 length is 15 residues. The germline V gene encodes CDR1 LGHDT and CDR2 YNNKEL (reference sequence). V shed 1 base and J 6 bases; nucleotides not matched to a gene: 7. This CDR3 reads CASSQGGRGRNGYTF. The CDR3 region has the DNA TGTGCCAGCAGCCAAGGGGGCAGGGGGCGGAATGGCTACACCTTC.

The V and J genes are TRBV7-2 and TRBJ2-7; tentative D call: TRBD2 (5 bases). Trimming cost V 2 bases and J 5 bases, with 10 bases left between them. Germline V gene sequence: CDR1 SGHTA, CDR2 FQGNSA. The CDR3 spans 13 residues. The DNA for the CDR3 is TGTGCCAGCAGCTTATTGTCCGGGAACGAGCAGTACTTC. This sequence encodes CASSLLSGNEQYF.

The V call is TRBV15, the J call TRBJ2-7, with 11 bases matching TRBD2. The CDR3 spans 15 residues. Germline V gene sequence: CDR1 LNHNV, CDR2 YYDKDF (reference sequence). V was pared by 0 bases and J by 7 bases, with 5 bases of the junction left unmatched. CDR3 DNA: TGTGCCACCAGCAGAGACGGGGCTAGCGGGAGGGAGCAGTACTTC. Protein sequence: CATSRDGASGREQYF.

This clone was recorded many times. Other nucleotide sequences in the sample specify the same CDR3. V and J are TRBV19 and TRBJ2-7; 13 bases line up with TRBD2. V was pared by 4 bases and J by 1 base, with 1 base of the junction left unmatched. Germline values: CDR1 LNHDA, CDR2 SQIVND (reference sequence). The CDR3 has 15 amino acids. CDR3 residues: CASSRGLAGSYEQYF. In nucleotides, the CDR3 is TGTGCCAGTAGTAGGGGACTAGCGGGGTCCTACGAGCAGTACTTC.

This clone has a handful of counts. This CDR3 reads CASSKPGTAIF. The CDR3 region has the DNA TGTGCCAGCAGCAAGCCCGGGACAGCGATTTTT. This sequence joins TRBV21-1 and TRBJ1-4; the D segment call TRBD1 is taken from the table without a DNA check. TRBV21-1 is reported as a pseudogene. The CDR3 has 11 amino acids.

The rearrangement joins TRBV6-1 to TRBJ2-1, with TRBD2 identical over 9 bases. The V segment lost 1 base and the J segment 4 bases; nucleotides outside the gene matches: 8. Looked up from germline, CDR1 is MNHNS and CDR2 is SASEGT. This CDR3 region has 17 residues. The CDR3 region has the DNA TGTGCCAGCAGTGAAGAGGCGGGAGGGGGCCATTACAATGAGCAGTTCTTC. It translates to CASSEEAGGGHYNEQFF.

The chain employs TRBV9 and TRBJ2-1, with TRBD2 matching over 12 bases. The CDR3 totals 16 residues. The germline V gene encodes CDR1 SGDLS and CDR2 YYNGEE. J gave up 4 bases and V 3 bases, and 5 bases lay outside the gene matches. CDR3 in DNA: TGTGCCAGCAGCGAGAGGGGACTAGCGGGTTACAATGAGCAGTTCTTC. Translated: CASSERGLAGYNEQFF.

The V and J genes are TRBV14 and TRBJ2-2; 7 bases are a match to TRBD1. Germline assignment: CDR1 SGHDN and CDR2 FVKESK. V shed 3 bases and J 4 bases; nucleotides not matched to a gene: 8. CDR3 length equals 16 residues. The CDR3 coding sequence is TGTGCCAGCAGCCACCTGACAGGGTTGGGCACCGGGGAGCTGTTTTTT. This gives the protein CASSHLTGLGTGELFF.

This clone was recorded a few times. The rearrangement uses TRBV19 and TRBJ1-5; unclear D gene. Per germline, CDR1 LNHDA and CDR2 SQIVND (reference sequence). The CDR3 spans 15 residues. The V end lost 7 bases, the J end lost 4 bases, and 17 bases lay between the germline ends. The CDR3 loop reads CASKAGRVNNQPQHF. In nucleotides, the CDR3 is TGTGCCAGTAAGGCCGGGAGAGTCAATAATCAGCCCCAGCATTTT.

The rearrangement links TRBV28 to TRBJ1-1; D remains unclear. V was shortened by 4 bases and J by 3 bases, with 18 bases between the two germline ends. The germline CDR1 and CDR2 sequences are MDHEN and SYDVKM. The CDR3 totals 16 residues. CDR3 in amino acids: CASSSPKDSSYTEAFF. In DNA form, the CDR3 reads TGTGCCAGCAGTTCACCAAAGGACTCATCCTACACTGAAGCTTTCTTT.

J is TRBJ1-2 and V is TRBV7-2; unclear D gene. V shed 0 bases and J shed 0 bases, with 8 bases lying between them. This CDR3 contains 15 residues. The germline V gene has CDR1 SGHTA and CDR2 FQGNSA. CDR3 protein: CASSLAEGANYGYTF. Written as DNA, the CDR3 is TGTGCCAGCAGCTTAGCCGAGGGAGCTAACTATGGCTACACCTTC.

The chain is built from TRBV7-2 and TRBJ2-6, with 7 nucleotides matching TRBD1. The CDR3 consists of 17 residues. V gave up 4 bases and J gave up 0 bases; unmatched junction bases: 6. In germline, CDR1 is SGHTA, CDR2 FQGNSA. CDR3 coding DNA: TGTGCCAGCAGCTCCTGGGACAGTATCTCTGGGGCCAACGTCCTGACTTTC. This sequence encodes CASSSWDSISGANVLTF. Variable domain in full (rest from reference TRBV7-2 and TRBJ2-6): GAGVSQSPSNKVTEKGKDVELRCDPISGHTALYWYRQSLGQGLEFLIYFQGNSAPDKSGLPSDRFSAERTGGSVSTLTIQRTQQEDSAVYLCASSSWDSISGANVLTFGAGSRLTVL.

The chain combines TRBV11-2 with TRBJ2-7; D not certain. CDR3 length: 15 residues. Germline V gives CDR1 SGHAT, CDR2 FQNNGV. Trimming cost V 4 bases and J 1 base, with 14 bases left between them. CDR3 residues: CASSYPLEESYEQYF. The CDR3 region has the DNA TGTGCCAGCAGCTACCCCCTTGAGGAATCCTACGAGCAGTACTTC.

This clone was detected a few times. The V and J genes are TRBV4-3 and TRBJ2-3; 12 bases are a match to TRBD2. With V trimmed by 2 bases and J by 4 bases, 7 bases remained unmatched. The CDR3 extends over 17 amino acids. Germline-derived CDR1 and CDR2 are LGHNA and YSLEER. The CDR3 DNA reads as TGCGCCAGCAGCCAATCGACTAGCGGGAGCGGGGCAGATACGCAGTATTTT. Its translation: CASSQSTSGSGADTQYF.

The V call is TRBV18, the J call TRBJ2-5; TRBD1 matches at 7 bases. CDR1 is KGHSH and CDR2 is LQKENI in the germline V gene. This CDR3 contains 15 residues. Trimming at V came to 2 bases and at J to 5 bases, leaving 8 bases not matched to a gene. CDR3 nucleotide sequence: TGTGCCAGCTCACCAACCGGGACAGTTAGGGAGACCCAGTACTTC. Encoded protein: CASSPTGTVRETQYF.

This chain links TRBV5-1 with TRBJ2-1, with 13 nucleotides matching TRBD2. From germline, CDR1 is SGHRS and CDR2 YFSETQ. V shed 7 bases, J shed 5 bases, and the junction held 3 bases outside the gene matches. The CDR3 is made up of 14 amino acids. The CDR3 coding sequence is TGCGCCAGCCAGACTAGCGGGAGGAACAATGAGCAGTTCTTC. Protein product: CASQTSGRNNEQFF. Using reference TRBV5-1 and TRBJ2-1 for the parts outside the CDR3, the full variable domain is KAGVTQTPRYLIKTRGQQVTLSCSPISGHRSVSWYQQTPGQGLQFLFEYFSETQRNKGNFPGRFSGRQFSNSRSEMNVSTLELGDSALYLCASQTSGRNNEQFFGPGTRLTVL.

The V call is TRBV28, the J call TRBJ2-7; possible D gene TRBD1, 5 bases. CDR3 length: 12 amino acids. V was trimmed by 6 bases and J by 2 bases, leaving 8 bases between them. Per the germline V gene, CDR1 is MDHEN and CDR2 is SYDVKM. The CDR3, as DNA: TGTGCCAGCAGCAGGACACCCTACGAGCAGTACTTC. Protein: CASSRTPYEQYF.

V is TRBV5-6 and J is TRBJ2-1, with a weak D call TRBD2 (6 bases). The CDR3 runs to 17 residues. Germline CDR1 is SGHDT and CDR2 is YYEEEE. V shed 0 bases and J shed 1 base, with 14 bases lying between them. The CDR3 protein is CASSLVSLAHSYNEQFF. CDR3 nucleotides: TGTGCCAGCAGCTTGGTCTCTCTAGCGCATTCCTACAATGAGCAGTTCTTC.

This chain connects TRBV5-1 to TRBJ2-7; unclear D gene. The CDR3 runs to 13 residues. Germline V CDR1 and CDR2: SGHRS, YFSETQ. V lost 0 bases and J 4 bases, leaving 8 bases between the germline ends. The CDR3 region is CASSLVFRYEQYF. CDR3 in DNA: TGCGCCAGCAGCTTGGTGTTTAGATACGAGCAGTACTTC.

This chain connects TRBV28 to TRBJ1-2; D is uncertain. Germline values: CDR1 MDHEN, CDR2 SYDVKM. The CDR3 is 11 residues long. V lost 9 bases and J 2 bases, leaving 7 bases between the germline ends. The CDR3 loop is CASAANYGYTF. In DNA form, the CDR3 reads TGTGCCAGTGCCGCGAACTATGGCTACACCTTC.

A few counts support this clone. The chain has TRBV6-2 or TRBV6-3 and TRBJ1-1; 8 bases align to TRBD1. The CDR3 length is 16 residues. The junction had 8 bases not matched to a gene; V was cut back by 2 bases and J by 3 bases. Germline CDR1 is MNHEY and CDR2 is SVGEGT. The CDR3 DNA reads TGTGCCAGCAGTTACCACTCACGGACAGGGCACACTGAAGCTTTCTTT. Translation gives CASSYHSRTGHTEAFF.

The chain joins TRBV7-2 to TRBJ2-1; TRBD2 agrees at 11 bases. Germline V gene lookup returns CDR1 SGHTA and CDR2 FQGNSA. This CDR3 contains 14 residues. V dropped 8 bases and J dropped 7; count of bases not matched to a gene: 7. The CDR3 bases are TGTGCCAGCTTGGTAGCGGGAGGGCCTAATGAGCAGTTCTTC. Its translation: CASLVAGGPNEQFF.

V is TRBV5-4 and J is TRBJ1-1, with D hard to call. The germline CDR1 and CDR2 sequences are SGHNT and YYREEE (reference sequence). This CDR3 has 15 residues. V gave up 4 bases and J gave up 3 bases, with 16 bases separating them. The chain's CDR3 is CASSPVEVGDTEAFF. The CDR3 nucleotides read TGTGCCAGCAGCCCGGTGGAGGTCGGAGACACTGAAGCTTTCTTT.

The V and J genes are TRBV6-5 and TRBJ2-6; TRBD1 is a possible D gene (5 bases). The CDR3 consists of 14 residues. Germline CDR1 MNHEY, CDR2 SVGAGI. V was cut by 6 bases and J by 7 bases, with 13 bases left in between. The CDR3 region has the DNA TGTGCCAGCAGCAGACAGACCGAAGCCAACGTCCTGACTTTC. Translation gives CASSRQTEANVLTF.

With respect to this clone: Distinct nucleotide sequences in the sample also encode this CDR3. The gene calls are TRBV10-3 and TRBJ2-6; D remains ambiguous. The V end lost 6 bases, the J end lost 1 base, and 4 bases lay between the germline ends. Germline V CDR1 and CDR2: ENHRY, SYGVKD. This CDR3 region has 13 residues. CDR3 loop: CAISPSGANVLTF. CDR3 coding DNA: TGTGCCATCAGCCCATCTGGGGCCAACGTCCTGACTTTC.